This T cell receptor beta chain is from a study of cytomegalovirus exposure and HLA in healthy donors. Study-wide results and limits: There were some public TCRs occurring in many donors, but most TCR sequences were rare.

60 Vbeta and 13 Jbeta primers were used in PCR. TCRdb's table, derived via immunoSEQ multiplex PCR, lists solely in-frame clones and lacks some. The table includes approximately 120,000 clones, about 74% detected once. Per germline, CDR1 MNHEY and CDR2 SVGAGI. The CDR3 contains 14 residues. V lost 5 bases, J lost 5 bases, and 15 bases lay in between. To note about this clone: The target antigen is unknown.

The material sequenced was PBMCs. The receptor comes from a woman in her forties or fifties in good health and CMV-seropositive. V and J are TRBV6-5 and TRBJ2-5, with D unclear. In DNA form, the CDR3 reads TGTGCCAGCAGTGGGTCCGGGTTTGGGGAGACCCAGTACTTC. It specifies CASSGSGFGETQYF.